This TCR beta chain was recovered during a study of post-analysis software for immune sequencing data. Study-level results: Among 5 or 6 TRBV segments more frequent in patients than controls were TRBV5-6, TRBV5-1 and TRBV20-1.

Worth noting for this clonotype: Its antigen is not known.

Per germline, CDR1 KGHSH and CDR2 LQKENI. Trimming took 2 bases from V and 5 from J, leaving 12 bases between them. The CDR3 consists of 14 residues. The authors incorporated unique molecular identifiers into the TCR beta cDNA libraries. TCRdb ran MiXCR on the PCR reads and lists one entry per CDR3 protein. The sample shows about 540,000 distinct CDR3 sequences, 30% to 40% of them seen only once. J is TRBJ2-5 and V is TRBV18; no clear D gene. The specimen was blood. The source of this sequence is a girl younger than 18 with multiple sclerosis. The CDR3 is CASSPGSVGETQYF. Here the CDR3 DNA reads TGTGCCAGCTCACCAGGGTCGGTTGGGGAGACCCAGTACTTC.